A selection of T cell receptor beta chains follows, all from one sample in a study of blood T cells in healthy people across ages. TCRdb re-called the 5' RACE reads through MiXCR, storing one row per CDR3 protein. The sample holds about 1 million distinct CDR3 sequences, under 45% seen once. Sequencing input: blood. These receptors came from a woman aged 55-69 years in good health. The CDR3 runs from the conserved cysteine through the conserved F or W.

cdr3_aa j_call v_call
CASSAGLAGSEQFF TRBJ2-1 TRBV2
CASTSPGTSGSYEQYF TRBJ2-7 TRBV12-3/TRBV12-4
CASSPAGAASYEQYF TRBJ2-7 TRBV2
CASSPDRVNSNQPQHF TRBJ1-5 TRBV28
CASGERDRGYEQYF . TRBV27
CASSYRDRPYEQYF TRBJ2-7 TRBV18
CASSVRGSSTDTQYF TRBJ2-3 TRBV12-3/TRBV12-4
CASSVQGAQETQYF . TRBV9
CASSLLKDEQYF . TRBV5-5
CSVAWGVGAPSEQYF . TRBV29-1
CATSRLLAAEQYF TRBJ2-5 TRBV15
CASSTEGIEQYF TRBJ2-7 TRBV7-6
CASSRGQSFGYTF TRBJ1-2 TRBV7-3
CASSLSARDEQYF . TRBV7-8
CATSPIAGANALTF TRBJ2-6 TRBV15
CASSEASGTLGQPQHF TRBJ1-5 TRBV6-1
CSALPGVATYEQYF TRBJ2-7 TRBV20-1
CASSSARGSNYGYTF TRBJ1-2 TRBV7-2
CASSLSGRASEQFF TRBJ2-1 TRBV12-3/TRBV12-4
CASSLGAGLGLYEQYF TRBJ2-7 TRBV11-2
CASSYSPVGNQPQHF TRBJ1-5 TRBV6-2/TRBV6-3
CASSEREKGPIYNEQFF TRBJ2-1 TRBV10-2
CASSLTDSRNEKLFF TRBJ1-4 TRBV4-1
CASSLWSTGGYTF TRBJ1-2 TRBV7-2
CASSPGQVGGYTF TRBJ1-2 TRBV12-3/TRBV12-4
CASSPTGGGQETQYF TRBJ2-5 TRBV9